In its sample, the clone carrying this TCR beta chain was seen a few times. As yet, its antigen is unknown. The sample originates from a study of T-cell reconstitution after alpha-beta-depleted transplantation in children. General study points: Recipient T cells and thymic progenitors that survived gave rise to the high TCRbeta diversity observed at day 60 in some patients. The study reportedly traced alpha-beta T cells about two months after transplant to several hundred expanded graft clones. T-cell numbers and diversity, one year after transplant, stemmed largely from T cells that were newly produced.

TCRbeta library preparation incorporated unique molecular identifiers. TCRdb used MiXCR to reprocess the PCR reads, holding one entry per CDR3 protein. The sample gives 500,000 to 750,000 distinct CDR3 sequences, more than 20% of which show up once; under 45% is in the top ten. The germline V and J ends were trimmed by 1 base and 6 bases, with 9 bases remaining between them. The CDR3 has 13 amino acids. This chain links TRBV12-3 or TRBV12-4 with TRBJ1-2; D remains ambiguous. The source was PBMCs, collected before TCRalphabeta/CD19-depleted stem cell transplant. The receptor comes from a boy younger than two with Wiskott-Aldrich syndrome, due to receive a stem cell transplant. CDR3 loop: CASSLGVQDGYTF. As DNA, the CDR3 is TGTGCCAGCAGTTTAGGCGTCCAGGATGGCTACACCTTC.